This T cell receptor beta chain was profiled in a study of blood T cell repertoires in COVID-19. Study-wide background: COVID-19 samples collected from the United States, Italy and Spain covered acute and convalescent phases. The analysed material was cDNA or gDNA that came from T cells, B-cell-depleted T cells, or PBMCs.

The CDR3 totals 14 residues. The germline CDR1 and CDR2 sequences are MGHRA and YSYEKL. V shed 4 bases, J shed 7 bases, and the junction held 10 bases outside the gene matches. Original analysis: Estimation of nucleated cell counts relied on the amplification of reference gene primers. Measured with immunoSEQ multiplex PCR; TCRdb has only the in-frame clones, and not every one. V, J and clone size derive from that table, while D and trimming were established from the DNA sequence. The table has over 30,000 clones, 82% seen once; the top ten hold around 41%. The clonotype was recovered from a man older than 75 with active or convalescent COVID-19. Sequencing was carried out using peripheral blood. This chain links TRBV4-1 with TRBJ2-7, with TRBD1 matching 7 bases. This chain's CDR3 is CASSRRTGEEEQYF. CDR3 DNA: TGCGCCAGCAGCCGCCGGACAGGAGAGGAAGAGCAGTACTTC.